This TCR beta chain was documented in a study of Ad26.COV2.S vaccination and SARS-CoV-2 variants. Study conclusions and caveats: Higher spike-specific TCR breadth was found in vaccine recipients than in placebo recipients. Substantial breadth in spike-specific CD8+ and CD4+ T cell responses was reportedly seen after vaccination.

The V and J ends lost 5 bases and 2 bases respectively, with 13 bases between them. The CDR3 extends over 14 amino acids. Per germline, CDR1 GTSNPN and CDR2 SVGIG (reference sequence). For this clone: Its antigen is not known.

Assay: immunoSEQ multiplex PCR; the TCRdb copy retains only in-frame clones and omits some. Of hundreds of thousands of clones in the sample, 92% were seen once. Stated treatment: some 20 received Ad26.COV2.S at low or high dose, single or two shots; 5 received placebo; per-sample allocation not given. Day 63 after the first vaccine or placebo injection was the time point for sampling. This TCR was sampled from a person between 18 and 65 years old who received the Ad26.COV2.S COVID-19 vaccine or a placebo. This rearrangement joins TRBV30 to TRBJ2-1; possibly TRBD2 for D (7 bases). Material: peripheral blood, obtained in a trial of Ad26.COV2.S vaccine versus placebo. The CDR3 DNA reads TGTGCCTGGTCCATGGGGGGGCCCTACAATGAGCAGTTCTTC. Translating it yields CAWSMGGPYNEQFF.